The entry that follows covers one TCR beta chain sequence. This entry is derived from a study of blood T cell repertoires in COVID-19. The wider study: The origin of the acute and convalescent COVID-19 samples was the United States, Italy and Spain.

Here immunoSEQ multiplex PCR was the method, and the copy in TCRdb shows in-frame clones only, minus some. The data show over 250,000 clones, about 89% seen once. With 4 bases removed from V and 3 bases from J, the gap between germline ends came to 14 bases. The CDR3 spans 14 residues. Germline-derived CDR1 and CDR2 are GTSNPN and SVGIG (reference sequence). The genes are TRBV30 and TRBJ2-3, with D perhaps TRBD2 (7 bases). The sequence derives from a woman aged 25 to 39 who had recovered from COVID-19. Sequenced sample: PBMCs or T cells enriched from blood (not recorded which). The CDR3 DNA reads as TGTGCCTGGATGGGGGGGGGCCGAACAGATACGCAGTATTTT. The encoded protein is CAWMGGGRTDTQYF.